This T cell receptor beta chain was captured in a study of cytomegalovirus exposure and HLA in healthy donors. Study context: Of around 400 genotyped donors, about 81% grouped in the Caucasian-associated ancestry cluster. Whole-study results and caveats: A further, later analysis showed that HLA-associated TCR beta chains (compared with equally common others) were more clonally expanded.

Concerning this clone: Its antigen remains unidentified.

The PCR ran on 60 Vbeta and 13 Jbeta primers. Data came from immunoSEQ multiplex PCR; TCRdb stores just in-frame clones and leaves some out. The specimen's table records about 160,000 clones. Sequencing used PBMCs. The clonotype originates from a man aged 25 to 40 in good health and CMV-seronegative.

The CDR3 DNA follows: TGTGCCAGCAGCCGAAATCCGGGACAGGGAAGCACTGAAGCTTTCTTT. Its translation is CASSRNPGQGSTEAFF. The rearrangement links TRBV27 to TRBJ1-1; the match to TRBD1 covers 9 bases. The germline V gene encodes CDR1 MNHEY and CDR2 SMNVEV (reference sequence). V shed 6 bases, J shed 4 bases, and the junction held 12 bases outside the gene matches. The CDR3 is 16 residues long.